The rows below give T cell receptor beta chains drawn from one sample of a study of blood T cell repertoires in COVID-19. TCRdb keeps only in-frame clones here, not all; method: immunoSEQ multiplex PCR. The sample yields 60,000 to 70,000 clones, roughly 84% seen once. Sequences were obtained from peripheral blood. Every receptor here comes from a woman in her seventies with acute or convalescent COVID-19. Each CDR3 is given with its conserved first and last residue. The order of the fields is D gene, V gene, CDR3 protein. A D gene is named only where the DNA matches it firmly.

d_call: .; v_call: TRBV19; cdr3_aa: CASSISTGTYGYTF
d_call: .; v_call: TRBV29-1; cdr3_aa: CSAGGGAYGYTF
d_call: .; v_call: TRBV5-4; cdr3_aa: CASSLDSLSYEQYF
d_call: .; v_call: TRBV7-6; cdr3_aa: CASSPQVGQGLGSQYF
d_call: .; v_call: TRBV3-1/TRBV3-2; cdr3_aa: CASSQGEEQFF
d_call: TRBD1; v_call: TRBV15; cdr3_aa: CATSSQGDEQYF
d_call: .; v_call: TRBV5-1; cdr3_aa: CASSSQENTEAFF
d_call: .; v_call: TRBV3-1/TRBV3-2; cdr3_aa: CASSRQNTGELFF
d_call: .; v_call: TRBV29-1; cdr3_aa: CSGSRDSNSPLHF
d_call: TRBD2; v_call: TRBV4-2; cdr3_aa: CASSQVTSGGETQYF
d_call: .; v_call: TRBV5-4; cdr3_aa: CASSLANNSPLHF
d_call: .; v_call: TRBV7-8; cdr3_aa: CASSGHTGISYEQYF
d_call: TRBD1; v_call: TRBV19; cdr3_aa: CASSTQGAGANVLTF
d_call: .; v_call: TRBV21-1; cdr3_aa: CASSTQQGYKETQYF
d_call: TRBD2; v_call: TRBV2; cdr3_aa: CARTSGAYTDTQYF
d_call: TRBD2; v_call: TRBV7-9; cdr3_aa: CASSLALGLAGIEYNEQFF
d_call: .; v_call: TRBV9; cdr3_aa: CASSVDPVGGYGYTF
d_call: .; v_call: TRBV18; cdr3_aa: CASSPSEGSQPQHF
d_call: TRBD2; v_call: TRBV24-1; cdr3_aa: CATSDPSGGSDTQYF
d_call: .; v_call: TRBV5-1; cdr3_aa: CASSSWEPGELFF
d_call: .; v_call: TRBV11-2; cdr3_aa: CASSYRLGEALDTQYF
d_call: .; v_call: TRBV2; cdr3_aa: CASKRGLGEAFF
d_call: .; v_call: TRBV6-1; cdr3_aa: CASSDQQGTTEAFF
d_call: .; v_call: TRBV27; cdr3_aa: CASSLNRANGYTF
d_call: TRBD1; v_call: TRBV5-1; cdr3_aa: CASSLGDRGGNTIYF
d_call: .; v_call: TRBV30; cdr3_aa: CAWWWTWPYEQYF
d_call: TRBD2; v_call: TRBV4-2; cdr3_aa: CASSQASSGGSQETQYF
d_call: .; v_call: TRBV4-3; cdr3_aa: CASSQDGFQGTEAFF
d_call: .; v_call: TRBV19; cdr3_aa: CATQISYGYTF
d_call: TRBD1; v_call: TRBV5-4; cdr3_aa: CASSLDRGYTEAFF
d_call: .; v_call: TRBV5-4; cdr3_aa: CASSLAGDRYTEAFF
d_call: .; v_call: TRBV6-5; cdr3_aa: CASREQSTGELFF
d_call: TRBD1; v_call: TRBV7-2; cdr3_aa: CASSLSIQGNQPQHF
d_call: TRBD2; v_call: TRBV6-2/TRBV6-3; cdr3_aa: CASSYFGRDYEQYF
d_call: TRBD2; v_call: TRBV29-1; cdr3_aa: CSVEGGGEETQYF
d_call: .; v_call: TRBV5-1; cdr3_aa: CASSLVSGGSEQFF
d_call: TRBD2; v_call: TRBV6-5; cdr3_aa: CASSYSWGGSSYEQYF
d_call: .; v_call: TRBV4-1; cdr3_aa: CASSQEEVQETQYF
d_call: TRBD1; v_call: TRBV5-1; cdr3_aa: CASSPGQADGGLFF
d_call: TRBD1; v_call: TRBV6-5; cdr3_aa: CASIGTGRSYEQYF
d_call: TRBD2; v_call: TRBV7-6; cdr3_aa: CASSLIRGGHGGELFF